This TCR beta chain came from a study of post-analysis software for immune sequencing data. Study overall: Recorded subtypes: relapsing-remitting, secondary progressive, progressive-relapsing; some patients unannotated. The study, taken as a whole, reports: Roughly five TRBV segments appeared more often in patients than in controls, and TRBV5-6, TRBV5-1 and TRBV20-1 were among these. Compared against controls, patients with multiple sclerosis displayed significantly lower normalized Chao1 diversity. By F measure, strong co-clustering occurred among samples prepared in the same batch.

A word on this clonotype: What it recognizes is unknown.

Included in the TCR beta cDNA libraries were unique molecular identifiers. Each CDR3 protein is one row after TCRdb ran MiXCR on the PCR reads. The data show some 160,000 distinct CDR3 sequences, 30% to 45% seen once. This CDR3 region has 15 residues. Germline V lookup: CDR1 DFQATT, CDR2 SNEGSKA (reference sequence). V lost 3 bases and J lost 3, with 14 bases in between. This clonotype originated in a girl aged 5-17 years with multiple sclerosis. The sample consisted of blood, taken after autologous hematopoietic stem cell transplantation. The chain uses TRBV20-1 and TRBJ2-2; D is possibly TRBD1 (5 bases). The DNA of the CDR3 is TGCAGTGCTAGGGTCTCGGGCAGGGACACCGGGGAGCTGTTTTTT. This gives the protein CSARVSGRDTGELFF.